Below, 10 T cell receptor beta chains from the same sample are listed, as sequenced in a study of T-cell memory formation after mild COVID-19. TCRdb redid the calling of the 5' RACE reads with MiXCR, one entry per CDR3 protein. The sample has a few hundred thousand distinct CDR3 sequences, 20% to 25% seen once. The sample comprised PBMCs or a T cell subset sorted from them (not recorded which). These receptor sequences come from an adult woman who had mild COVID-19 (a few samples of this study predate the infection). Cell type and time point are not known.

This clonotype turned up a few times. V and J are TRBV9 and TRBJ2-2; 7 positions agree with TRBD1. Germline loops: CDR1 SGDLS, CDR2 YYNGEE. The length of the CDR3 is 16 residues. The trim removed 4 bases at V and 7 bases at J, leaving 13 bases unmatched. In DNA form, the CDR3 reads TGTGCCAGCAGCCCCCGGGAAAAGGGGGCGAACGGGGAGCTGTTTTTT. It codes for CASSPREKGANGELFF.

This clonotype was seen repeatedly, ten times or more. The rearrangement links TRBV7-9 to TRBJ2-5; D uncertain. The CDR3 runs 12 residues. The V gene lost 5 bases and the J gene lost 3 bases, with 7 bases spanning the gap. Germline V CDR1 and CDR2: SEHNR, FQNEAQ (reference sequence). CDR3 residues: CASSLFEETQYF. In nucleotides, the CDR3 is TGTGCCAGCAGCCTCTTTGAAGAGACCCAGTACTTC.

This clonotype was observed a few times. This rearrangement joins TRBV6-6 to TRBJ2-7; 11 nucleotides match TRBD2. V shed 8 bases and J 6 bases; nucleotides not matched to a gene: 3. Germline values: CDR1 MNHNY, CDR2 SVGAGI (reference sequence). The length of the CDR3 is 12 residues. The CDR3 sequence is CASGTSGIEQYF. CDR3 nucleotide sequence: TGTGCCAGCGGGACTAGCGGAATCGAGCAGTACTTC.

The chain uses TRBV29-1 and TRBJ2-1; D is unresolved. The germline CDR1 and CDR2 sequences are SQVTM and ANQGSEA. There are 16 residues in the CDR3. The V and J ends lost 6 bases and 0 bases respectively, with 18 bases between them. The DNA for the CDR3 is TGCAGCGTCCATTGGGATCATGTTAGCTCCTACAATGAGCAGTTCTTC. It encodes CSVHWDHVSSYNEQFF.

The chain employs TRBV27 and TRBJ1-1; no definite D call. The CDR3 has 13 residues. CDR1 is MNHEY and CDR2 is SMNVEV in the germline V gene (reference sequence). Trimming removed 0 bases at V and 12 bases at J, with 14 bases between. CDR3 DNA sequence: TGTGCCAGCAGTTTATCGTGGGAGGGTAGAACTTTCTTT. This translates into CASSLSWEGRTFF.

The chain has TRBV24-1 and TRBJ2-1, with 8 positions matching TRBD2. The trim removed 4 bases at V and 10 bases at J, leaving 14 bases unmatched. The germline V gene encodes CDR1 KGHDR and CDR2 SFDVKD. The length of the CDR3 is 16 residues. CDR3 bases: TGTGCCACCAGTGACCCCCTAGCGGGCAAGAGGAACGAGCAGTTCTTC. Translating it yields CATSDPLAGKRNEQFF.

This clonotype was observed many times. The chain uses TRBV5-1 and TRBJ1-2; possibly TRBD1 for D (5 bases). Deletions cut 4 bases from V and 8 bases from J, with 15 bases between. CDR1 is SGHRS and CDR2 is YFSETQ in the germline V gene. This CDR3 contains 13 residues. The CDR3 protein is CASSLRDDGGYTF. For the CDR3, the DNA is TGCGCCAGCAGCCTCCGGGACGACGGAGGCTACACCTTC.

This clonotype was seen a few times. The chain recombines TRBV12-3 or TRBV12-4 with TRBJ2-2; a possible D gene is TRBD1 (7 bases). V lost 7 bases and J lost 5, with 23 bases in between. The CDR3 consists of 17 residues. The DNA for the CDR3 is TGTGCCAGCATCCCCACGAAGGGGGCGGGAACAACCGGGGAGCTGTTTTTT. It specifies CASIPTKGAGTTGELFF.

V and J are TRBV3-1 and TRBJ2-7; 7 nucleotides line up with TRBD2. Trimming at V came to 3 bases and at J to 0 bases, leaving 8 bases not matched to a gene. The CDR3 totals 16 residues. Germline-derived CDR1 and CDR2 are LGHDT and YNNKEL (reference sequence). Written as DNA, the CDR3 is TGTGCCAGCAGCCAGGAGGGCCGGGACTACTCCTACGAGCAGTACTTC. Its protein is CASSQEGRDYSYEQYF.

Turning to this clonotype: The junction does not match germline at one end; this may be a read error. The rearrangement links TRBV18 to TRBJ2-3; D is possibly TRBD1 (5 bases). Germline lookup yields CDR1 KGHSH and CDR2 LQKENI. There are 15 residues in the CDR3. The CDR3 DNA sequence: TGTGCCAGCTCACCCAGGACACCGAACACAGACACGCAGTATTTT. Encoded protein: CASSPRTPNTDTQYF.